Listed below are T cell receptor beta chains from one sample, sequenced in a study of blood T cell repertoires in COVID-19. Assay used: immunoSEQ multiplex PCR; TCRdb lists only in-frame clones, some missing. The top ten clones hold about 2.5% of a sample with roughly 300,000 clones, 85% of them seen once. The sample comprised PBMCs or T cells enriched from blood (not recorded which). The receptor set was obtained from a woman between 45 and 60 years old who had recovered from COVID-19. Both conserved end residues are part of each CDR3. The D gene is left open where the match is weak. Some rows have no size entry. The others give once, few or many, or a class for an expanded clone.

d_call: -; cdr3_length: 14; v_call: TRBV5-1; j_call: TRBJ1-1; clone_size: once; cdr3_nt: TGCGCCAGCAGCTTGGCTGGGGCTGGTGCTGAAGCTTTCTTT; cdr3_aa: CASSLAGAGAEAFF
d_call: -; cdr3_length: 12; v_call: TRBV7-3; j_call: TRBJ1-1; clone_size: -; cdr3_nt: TGTGCCTGCCATACAGGGAACACTGAAGCTTTCTTT; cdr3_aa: CACHTGNTEAFF
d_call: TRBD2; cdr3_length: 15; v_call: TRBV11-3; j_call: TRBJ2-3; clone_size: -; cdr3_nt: TGTGCCAGCAGCAAGGGACTAGCGGGAGAAGATACGCAGTATTTT; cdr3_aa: CASSKGLAGEDTQYF
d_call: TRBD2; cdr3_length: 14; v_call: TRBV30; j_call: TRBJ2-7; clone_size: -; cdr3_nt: TGTGCCTGGAGTGTACGGCGGACTAGTTGGGAGCAGTACTTC; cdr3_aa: CAWSVRRTSWEQYF
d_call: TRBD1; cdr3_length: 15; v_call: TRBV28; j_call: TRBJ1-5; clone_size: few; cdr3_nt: TGTGCCAGCACCCCCGGGACAGGAGGCCATCAGCCCCAGCATTTT; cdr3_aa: CASTPGTGGHQPQHF
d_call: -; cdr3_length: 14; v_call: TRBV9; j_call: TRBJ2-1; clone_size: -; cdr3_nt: TGTGCCAGCAGCAGTGGACTAAATTACAATGAGCAGTTCTTC; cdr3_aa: CASSSGLNYNEQFF
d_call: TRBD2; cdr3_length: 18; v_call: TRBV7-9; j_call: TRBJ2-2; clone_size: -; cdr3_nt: TGTGCCAGCAGCTTAGTCGATAGCGGGAACGTGAACACCGGGGAGCTGTTTTTT; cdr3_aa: CASSLVDSGNVNTGELFF
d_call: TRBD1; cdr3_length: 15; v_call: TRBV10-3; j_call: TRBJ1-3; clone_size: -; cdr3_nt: TGTGCCATCAGTGACATACAGGGGCACGGAAACACCATATATTTT; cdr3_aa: CAISDIQGHGNTIYF
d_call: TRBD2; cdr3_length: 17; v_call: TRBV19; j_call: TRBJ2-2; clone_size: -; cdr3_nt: TGTGCCAGTATCCGACTAGCGGGGGGGCCCAGCACCGGGGAGCTGTTTTTT; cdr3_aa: CASIRLAGGPSTGELFF
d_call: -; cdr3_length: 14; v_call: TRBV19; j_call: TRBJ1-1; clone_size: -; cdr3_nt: TGTGCCAGTAACCCGGGACATACGAACACTGAAGCTTTCTTT; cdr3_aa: CASNPGHTNTEAFF
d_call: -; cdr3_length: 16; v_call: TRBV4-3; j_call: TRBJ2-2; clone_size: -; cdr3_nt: TGCGCCAGCAGCCAAGGTTTTGTGGGAGCCACCGGGGAGCTGTTTTTT; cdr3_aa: CASSQGFVGATGELFF
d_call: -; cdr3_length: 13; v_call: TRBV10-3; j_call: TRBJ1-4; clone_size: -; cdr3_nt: TGTGCCATCACCGGGGAACTTAATGAAAAACTGTTTTTT; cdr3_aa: CAITGELNEKLFF
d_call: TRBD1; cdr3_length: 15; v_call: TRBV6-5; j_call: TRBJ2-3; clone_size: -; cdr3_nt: TGTGCCAGCAGGAGACAGGGAAAGGGGACAGATACGCAGTATTTT; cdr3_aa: CASRRQGKGTDTQYF
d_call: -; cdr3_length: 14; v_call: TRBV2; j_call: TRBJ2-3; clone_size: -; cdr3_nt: TGTGCCAGCAGAGACTCCACTAGCACAGATACGCAGTATTTT; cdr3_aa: CASRDSTSTDTQYF
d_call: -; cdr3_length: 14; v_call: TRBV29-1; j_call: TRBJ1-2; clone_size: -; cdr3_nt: TGCAGCGTTGGGACCACAGGGATCAACTATGGCTACACCTTC; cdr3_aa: CSVGTTGINYGYTF
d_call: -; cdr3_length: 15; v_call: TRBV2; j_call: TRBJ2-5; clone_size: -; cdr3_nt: TGTGCCAGCATGGGGGACACTACGTACCAAGAGACCCAGTACTTC; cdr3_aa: CASMGDTTYQETQYF
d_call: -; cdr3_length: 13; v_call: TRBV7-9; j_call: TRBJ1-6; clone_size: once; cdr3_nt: TGTGCCAGCAGCAACAGTAACAATTCACCCCTCCACTTT; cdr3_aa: CASSNSNNSPLHF